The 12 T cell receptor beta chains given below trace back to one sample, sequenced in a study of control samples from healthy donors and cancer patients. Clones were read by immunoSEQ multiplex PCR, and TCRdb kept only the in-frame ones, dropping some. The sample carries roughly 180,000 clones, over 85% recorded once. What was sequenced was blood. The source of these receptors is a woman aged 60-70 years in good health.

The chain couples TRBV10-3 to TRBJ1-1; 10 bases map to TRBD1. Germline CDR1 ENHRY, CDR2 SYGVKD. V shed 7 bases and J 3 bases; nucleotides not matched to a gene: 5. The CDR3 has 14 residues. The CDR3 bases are TGTGCCATCACCCCGGGACAGGGGCACACTGAAGCTTTCTTT. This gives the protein CAITPGQGHTEAFF.

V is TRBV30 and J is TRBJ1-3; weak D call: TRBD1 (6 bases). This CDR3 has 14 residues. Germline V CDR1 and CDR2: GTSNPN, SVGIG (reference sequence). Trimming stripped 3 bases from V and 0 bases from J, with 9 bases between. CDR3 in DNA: TGTGCCTGGAGCCAGGGGTACTCTGGAAACACCATATATTTT. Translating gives CAWSQGYSGNTIYF.

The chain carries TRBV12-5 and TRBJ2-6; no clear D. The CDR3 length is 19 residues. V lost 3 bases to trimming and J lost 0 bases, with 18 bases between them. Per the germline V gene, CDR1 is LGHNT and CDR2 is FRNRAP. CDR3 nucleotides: TGTGCTAGTGGTTTAACTAATAGTGGGATTTACTCTGGGGCCAACGTCCTGACTTTC. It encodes CASGLTNSGIYSGANVLTF.

The CDR3 DNA follows: TGTGCCAGCCGATGGGGAACAGGGGCGGGGAACACTGAAGCTTTCTTT. It translates to CASRWGTGAGNTEAFF. The chain uses TRBV2 and TRBJ1-1; 7 nucleotides agree with TRBD1. V trimming: 8 bases; J trimming: 1 base; junction bases outside the gene matches: 13. Germline lookup yields CDR1 SNHLY and CDR2 FYNNEI. There are 16 residues in the CDR3. Filled out from reference TRBV2 and TRBJ1-1, the complete variable domain reads EPEVTQTPSHQVTQMGQEVILRCVPISNHLYFYWYRQILGQKVEFLVSFYNNEISEKSEIFDDQFSVERPDGSNFTLKIRSTKLEDSAMYFCASRWGTGAGNTEAFFGQGTRLTVV.

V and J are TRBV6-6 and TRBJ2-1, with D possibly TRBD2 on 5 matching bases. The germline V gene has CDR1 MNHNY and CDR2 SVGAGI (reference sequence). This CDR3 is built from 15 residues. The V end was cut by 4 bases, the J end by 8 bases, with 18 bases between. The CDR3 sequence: CASSFPSGNGDEQFF. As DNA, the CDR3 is TGTGCCAGCAGTTTCCCCTCGGGGAATGGTGATGAGCAGTTCTTC.

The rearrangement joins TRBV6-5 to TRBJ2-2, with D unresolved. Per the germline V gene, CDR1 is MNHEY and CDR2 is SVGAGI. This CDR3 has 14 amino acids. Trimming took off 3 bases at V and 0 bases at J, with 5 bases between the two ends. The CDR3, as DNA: TGTGCCAGCAGTTATACTCCGAACACCGGGGAGCTGTTTTTT. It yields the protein CASSYTPNTGELFF.

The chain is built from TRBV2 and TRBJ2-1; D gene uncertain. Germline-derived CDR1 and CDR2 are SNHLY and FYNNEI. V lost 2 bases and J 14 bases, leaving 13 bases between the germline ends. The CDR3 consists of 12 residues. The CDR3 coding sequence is TGTGCCAGCAGTGAAAAGTTGATTAAAGAGTTCTTC. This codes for CASSEKLIKEFF.

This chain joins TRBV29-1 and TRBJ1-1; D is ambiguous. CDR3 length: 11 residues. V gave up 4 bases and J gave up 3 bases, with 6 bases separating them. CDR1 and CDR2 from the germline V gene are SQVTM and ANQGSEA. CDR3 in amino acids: CSVVVDTEAFF. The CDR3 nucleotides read TGCAGCGTTGTCGTGGACACTGAAGCTTTCTTT. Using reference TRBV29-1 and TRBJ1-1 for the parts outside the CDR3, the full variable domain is SAVISQKPSRDICQRGTSLTIQCQVDSQVTMMFWYRQQPGQSLTLIATANQGSEATYESGFVIDKFPISRPNLTFSTLTVSNMSPEDSSIYLCSVVVDTEAFFGQGTRLTVV.

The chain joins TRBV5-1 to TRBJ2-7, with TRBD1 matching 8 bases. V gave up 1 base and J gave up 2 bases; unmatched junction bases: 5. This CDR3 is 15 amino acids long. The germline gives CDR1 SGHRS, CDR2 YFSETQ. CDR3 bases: TGCGCCAGCAGCTTGTCGGGGACAGGACCCTACGAGCAGTACTTC. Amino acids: CASSLSGTGPYEQYF.

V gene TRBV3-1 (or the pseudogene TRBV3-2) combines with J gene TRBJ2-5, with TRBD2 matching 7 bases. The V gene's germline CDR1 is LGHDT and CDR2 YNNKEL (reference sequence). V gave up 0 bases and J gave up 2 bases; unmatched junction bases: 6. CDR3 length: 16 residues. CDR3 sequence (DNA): TGTGCCAGCAGCCAAGATCTTGGGCGGGGGCAAGAGACCCAGTACTTC. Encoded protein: CASSQDLGRGQETQYF.

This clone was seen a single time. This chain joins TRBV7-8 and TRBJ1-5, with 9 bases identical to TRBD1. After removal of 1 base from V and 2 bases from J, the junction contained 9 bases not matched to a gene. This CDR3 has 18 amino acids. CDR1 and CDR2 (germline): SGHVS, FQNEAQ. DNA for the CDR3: TGTGCCAGCAGCTTAGGAGACAGGGGGATAAGGGGCAATCAGCCCCAGCATTTT. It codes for CASSLGDRGIRGNQPQHF.

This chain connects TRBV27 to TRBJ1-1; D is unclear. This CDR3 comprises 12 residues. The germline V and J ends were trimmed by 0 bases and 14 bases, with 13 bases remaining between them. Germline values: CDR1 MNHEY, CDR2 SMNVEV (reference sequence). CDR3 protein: CASSLSPGPPFF. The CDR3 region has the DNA TGTGCCAGCAGTTTATCTCCGGGCCCCCCATTCTTT.